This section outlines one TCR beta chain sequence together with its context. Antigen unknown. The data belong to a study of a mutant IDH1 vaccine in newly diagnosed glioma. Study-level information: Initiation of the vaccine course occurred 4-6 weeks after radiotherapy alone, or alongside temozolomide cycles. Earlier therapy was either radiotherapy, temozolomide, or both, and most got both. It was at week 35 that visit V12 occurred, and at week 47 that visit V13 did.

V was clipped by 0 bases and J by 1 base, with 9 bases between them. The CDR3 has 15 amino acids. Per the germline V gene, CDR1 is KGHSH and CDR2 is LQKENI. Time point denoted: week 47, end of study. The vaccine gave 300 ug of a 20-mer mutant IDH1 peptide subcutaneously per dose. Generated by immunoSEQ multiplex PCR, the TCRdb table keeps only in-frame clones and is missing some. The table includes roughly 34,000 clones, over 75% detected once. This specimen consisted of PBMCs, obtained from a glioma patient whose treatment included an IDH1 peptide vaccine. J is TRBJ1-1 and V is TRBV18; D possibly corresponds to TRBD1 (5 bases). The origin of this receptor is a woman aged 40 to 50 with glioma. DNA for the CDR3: TGTGCCAGCTCACCACCGGGACCAAGGAACACTGAAGCTTTCTTT. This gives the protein CASSPPGPRNTEAFF. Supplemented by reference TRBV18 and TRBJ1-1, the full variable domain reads NAGVMQNPRHLVRRRGQEARLRCSPMKGHSHVYWYRQLPEEGLKFMVYLQKENIIDESGMPKERFSAEFPKEGPSILRIQQVVRGDSAAYFCASSPPGPRNTEAFFGQGTRLTVV.